Presented here are 29 T cell receptor beta chains from one specimen sequenced in a study of regulatory T cells in long-lasting Graves disease. Library construction for TCR beta used iRepertoire HTBI primers and Arm-PCR of CDR3 regions. MiXCR was run by TCRdb on the multiplex PCR reads, yielding one entry per CDR3 protein. The sample comprises about 430,000 distinct CDR3 sequences, approximately 16% of which are singletons, and about 7.8% rests with the top ten. This sample's time point: newly diagnosed GD, antithyroid drugs for less than 3 months. RNA from PBMCs was the source of the TCR library. The same data also went into a second study, on T cells in Graves' hyperthyroidism and ophthalmopathy.

Specimen: peripheral blood mononuclear cells (PBMCs), collected at new diagnosis, from a patient treated with antithyroid drugs. These receptors were obtained from a woman between 40 and 50 years old with Graves disease.

The gene calls are TRBV28 and TRBJ2-7; D unresolved. V lost 11 bases, J lost 1 base, and 9 bases lay in between. CDR3 length: 11 amino acids. The germline V gene encodes CDR1 MDHEN and CDR2 SYDVKM. For the CDR3, the DNA is TGTGCCTCTGCCATATCCTACGAGCAGTACTTC. Translating gives CASAISYEQYF.

This clonotype was seen many times. A much larger clone differs by one base, so this may be a read error. J is TRBJ2-5 and V is TRBV7-8; 11 bases match TRBD2. V gave up 4 bases and J gave up 3 bases; unmatched junction bases: 4. This CDR3 region has 15 residues. Germline values: CDR1 SGHVS, CDR2 FQNEAQ. The CDR3 spells CASSYGTSGEETQYF. The CDR3, as DNA: TGTGCCAGCAGCTATGGGACTAGCGGAGAAGAGACCCAGTACTTC. The variable domain in full, completed from reference TRBV7-8 and TRBJ2-5, reads GAGVSQSPRYKVAKRGQDVALRCDPISGHVSLFWYQQALGQGPEFLTYFQNEAQLDKSGLPSDRFFAERPEGSVSTLKIQRTQQEDSAVYLCASSYGTSGEETQYFGPGTRLLVL.

This clonotype has a count of ten or more. CDR3 protein: CASGLSRGLAGGSSYEQYF. The CDR3 DNA reads as TGTGCTAGTGGCCTCTCCCGAGGACTAGCGGGAGGGAGCTCCTACGAGCAGTACTTC. The chain uses TRBV12-5 and TRBJ2-7; 15 bases align to TRBD2. The CDR3 has 19 residues. The germline gives CDR1 LGHNT, CDR2 FRNRAP. V dropped 6 bases and J dropped 0; count of bases not matched to a gene: 12.

In its sample, this clonotype was seen once. The rearrangement links TRBV5-1 to TRBJ2-1; 12 bases line up with TRBD2. The length of the CDR3 is 15 residues. Germline CDR1 is SGHRS and CDR2 is YFSETQ. The ends lost 4 bases at V and 8 bases at J; junction bases unmatched: 7. The CDR3 reads CASSPLAGGNDEQFF. The CDR3 nucleotides read TGCGCCAGCAGCCCCCTAGCGGGAGGGAACGATGAGCAGTTCTTC.

CDR3 DNA: TGCGCCAGCAGCCAAGATGGGGCGGAGACCCAGTACTTC. As protein: CASSQDGAETQYF. The chain employs TRBV4-3 and TRBJ2-5; TRBD1 might be the D (5 bases). The CDR3 covers 13 residues. CDR1 is LGHNA, CDR2 YSLEER, per germline. V was clipped by 0 bases and J by 5 bases, with 7 bases between them.

The chain recombines TRBV4-1 with TRBJ1-5; 10 bases agree with TRBD1. The germline V gene encodes CDR1 MGHRA and CDR2 YSYEKL. The V segment lost 4 bases and the J segment 7 bases; nucleotides outside the gene matches: 7. CDR3 length: 15 amino acids. CDR3 sequence reads: CASSRGTGEGQPQHF. DNA for the CDR3: TGCGCCAGCAGCCGTGGGACAGGGGAGGGGCAGCCCCAGCATTTT.

This clonotype was counted many times. V gene TRBV20-1 combines with J gene TRBJ2-7, with 11 bases fitting TRBD2. The CDR3 has 14 residues. The V and J ends lost 3 bases and 9 bases, in that order; junction bases with no gene match: 10. CDR1 and CDR2 (germline): DFQATT, SNEGSKA (reference sequence). The CDR3 loop reads CSARVLAGGLVQYF. DNA of the CDR3: TGCAGTGCTAGGGTTCTAGCGGGAGGTTTGGTGCAGTACTTC.

The chain carries TRBV19 and TRBJ2-7; weak D call: TRBD1 (6 bases). Germline lookup yields CDR1 LNHDA and CDR2 SQIVND (reference sequence). The CDR3 has 14 residues. Trimming removed 0 bases at V and 6 bases at J, with 12 bases between. In DNA form, the CDR3 reads TGTGCCAGTAGTATAGAGGGCAGGGGCGCCGAGCAGTACTTC. It codes for CASSIEGRGAEQYF.

The table lists this clonotype with many counts. V usage is TRBV20-1 and J usage is TRBJ2-7; a weak D match, TRBD2 (5 bases). CDR1 is DFQATT, CDR2 SNEGSKA, per germline (reference sequence). Trimming removed 1 base from V and 2 bases from J, with 12 bases in between. This CDR3 has 14 amino acids. CDR3 nucleotides: TGCAGTGCTAGAGGACGCGGGTCCGCCTACGAGCAGTACTTC. It is translated as CSARGRGSAYEQYF.

This clonotype appeared many times. The chain is built from TRBV27 and TRBJ2-1; TRBD2 is a possible D gene (6 bases). Germline V CDR1 and CDR2: MNHEY, SMNVEV (reference sequence). Trimming took off 4 bases at V and 0 bases at J, with 7 bases between the two ends. The CDR3 runs 14 residues. The CDR3 sequence: CASSYGSSYNEQFF. Here the CDR3 DNA reads TGTGCCAGCAGTTACGGGAGCTCCTACAATGAGCAGTTCTTC.

This clonotype was recorded a few times. This chain links TRBV7-8 with TRBJ1-1, with TRBD1 identical over 11 bases. CDR1 is SGHVS and CDR2 is FQNEAQ in the germline V gene. The CDR3 covers 16 residues. The V and J ends lost 1 base and 4 bases, in that order; junction bases with no gene match: 5. The DNA of the CDR3 is TGTGCCAGCAGCTTAGGCTACGGGACAGGGGGCACTGAAGCTTTCTTT. As protein: CASSLGYGTGGTEAFF.

This clonotype was seen at least ten times. The V call is TRBV11-3, the J call TRBJ2-5; TRBD1 aligns across 8 bases. Germline CDR1 SGHNT, CDR2 YENEEA. The CDR3 loop spans 16 amino acids. J lost 4 bases, V lost 4 bases, and 11 bases had no gene match. The CDR3 coding sequence is TGTGCCAGCAGCTCCCCGGACAGGGAATCGCCAGAGACCCAGTACTTC. Translated: CASSSPDRESPETQYF.

This clonotype was seen at least ten times. The chain couples TRBV7-2 to TRBJ1-2; no clear D gene. Trimming stripped 1 base from V and 6 bases from J, with 6 bases between. The CDR3 is 12 amino acids. Germline V CDR1 and CDR2: SGHTA, FQGNSA. The CDR3 nucleotides read TGTGCCAGCAGCTTAGAATGGGATGGCTACACCTTC. This translates into CASSLEWDGYTF.

This clonotype was observed at least ten times. The V and J genes are TRBV6-1 and TRBJ2-2, with TRBD2 matching over 12 bases. This CDR3 contains 15 residues. Germline V lookup: CDR1 MNHNS, CDR2 SASEGT. The trim removed 5 bases at V and 5 bases at J, leaving 3 bases unmatched. The CDR3 bases are TGTGCCAGCAGTAGACTAGCGGGAGAAACCGGGGAGCTGTTTTTT. It codes for CASSRLAGETGELFF.

This clonotype was counted many times. The chain recombines TRBV12-3 or TRBV12-4 with TRBJ2-7; 8 bases line up with TRBD2. V gave up 5 bases and J gave up 2 bases; unmatched junction bases: 5. The CDR3 is 14 amino acids. CDR3 nucleotide sequence: TGTGCCAGCAGTCGGGGGGGGAGTCCCTACGAGCAGTACTTC. Translating it yields CASSRGGSPYEQYF.

This clonotype came up a few times. DNA for the CDR3: TGTGCCTGGAGTGTCTCGGTAAGGCAGTACTTC. This gives the protein CAWSVSVRQYF. V usage is TRBV30 and J usage is TRBJ2-7; no reliable D call. V dropped 0 bases and J dropped 9 bases, with 9 bases sitting between them. The CDR3 sequence is 11 residues long. Germline CDR1 and CDR2: GTSNPN and SVGIG (reference sequence).

The V call is TRBV6-1, the J call TRBJ2-2; TRBD1 matches at 7 bases. Germline-derived CDR1 and CDR2 are MNHNS and SASEGT. CDR3 size: 15 residues. V was pared by 5 bases and J by 1 base, with 4 bases of the junction left unmatched. CDR3 sequence (DNA): TGTGCCAGCAGTCAAAGACAGGGGAACACCGGGGAGCTGTTTTTT. Protein sequence: CASSQRQGNTGELFF.

The V gene is TRBV3-1, the J gene TRBJ2-2; D gene uncertain. The V gene lost 1 base and the J gene lost 4 bases, with 10 bases spanning the gap. Per the germline V gene, CDR1 is LGHDT and CDR2 is YNNKEL (reference sequence). The CDR3 has 15 amino acids. CDR3: CASSQARSTTGELFF. The CDR3 DNA sequence: TGTGCCAGCAGCCAAGCCCGTTCGACCACCGGGGAGCTGTTTTTT. Based on the CDR3 plus reference TRBV3-1 and TRBJ2-2, the full variable domain is DTAVSQTPKYLVTQMGNDKSIKCEQNLGHDTMYWYKQDSKKFLKIMFSYNNKELIINETVPNRFSPKSPDKAHLNLHINSLELGDSAVYFCASSQARSTTGELFFGEGSRLTVL.

This clonotype was counted many times. The V and J genes are TRBV5-1 and TRBJ2-1, with 7 bases identical to TRBD2. J gave up 7 bases and V 0 bases, and 7 bases lay outside the gene matches. The CDR3 extends over 15 amino acids. CDR1 is SGHRS, CDR2 YFSETQ, per germline. The CDR3 loop reads CASSLAGGSGNEQFF. In nucleotides, the CDR3 is TGCGCCAGCAGCTTGGCGGGCGGGAGCGGTAATGAGCAGTTCTTC.

Concerning this clonotype: The conserved closing phenylalanine or tryptophan is absent in this CDR3, likely reflecting a read error. This CDR3 reads CASSLAGGSSYNEQFV. CDR3 DNA sequence: TGCGCCAGCAGCCTAGCGGGAGGGAGCTCCTACAATGAGCAGTTCGTC. V usage is TRBV5-1 and J usage is TRBJ2-1, with TRBD2 identical over 12 bases. Trimming at V came to 4 bases and at J to 0 bases, leaving 2 bases not matched to a gene. This CDR3 region has 16 residues. Germline-derived CDR1 and CDR2 are SGHRS and YFSETQ.

This clonotype was found many times. The chain is built from TRBV27 and TRBJ2-4; D unresolved. Germline V gene lookup returns CDR1 MNHEY and CDR2 SMNVEV (reference sequence). The CDR3 runs 11 residues. Trimming removed 3 bases at V and 9 bases at J, with 6 bases between. Here the CDR3 DNA reads TGTGCCAGCAGTTTCGGCGGCATTCAGTACTTC. This sequence encodes CASSFGGIQYF.

This clonotype was counted many times. This chain uses TRBV12-3 or TRBV12-4 with TRBJ2-1; a weak D match, TRBD2 (6 bases). V was pared by 6 bases and J by 6 bases, with 12 bases between. This CDR3 comprises 13 residues. The chain's CDR3 is CASRVRERNEQFF. For the CDR3, the DNA is TGTGCCAGCAGGGTCCGGGAGCGCAATGAGCAGTTCTTC.

The table lists this clonotype with many counts. The chain joins TRBV20-1 to TRBJ2-5, with D possibly being TRBD1 (6 bases). Between the trimmed V and J ends, which lost 4 bases and 5 bases, there was a span of 17 bases. Germline values: CDR1 DFQATT, CDR2 SNEGSKA (reference sequence). The CDR3 spans 14 residues. In DNA form, the CDR3 reads TGCAGTGCTATTAACCCGAGGACAGCCGAGACCCAGTACTTC. This encodes CSAINPRTAETQYF.

The genes are TRBV24-1 and TRBJ2-2; unclear D gene. This CDR3 has 15 residues. Per the germline V gene, CDR1 is KGHDR and CDR2 is SFDVKD. The V gene lost 4 bases and the J gene lost 3 bases, with 11 bases spanning the gap. This CDR3 is CATSDPRTDTGELFF. Here the CDR3 DNA reads TGTGCCACCAGTGACCCTCGTACAGACACCGGGGAGCTGTTTTTT.

In this sample, this clonotype turned up a few times. The chain combines TRBV4-1 with TRBJ1-2, with D perhaps matching TRBD1 (5 bases). Deletions cut 7 bases from V and 0 bases from J, with 15 bases between. The CDR3 spans 15 residues. Germline values: CDR1 MGHRA, CDR2 YSYEKL. CDR3 sequence reads: CASTAGGATNYGYTF. CDR3 nucleotides: TGCGCCAGCACCGCTGGTGGGGCCACTAACTATGGCTACACCTTC.

In this sample, this clonotype turned up many times. The J gene is TRBJ1-1, the V gene TRBV7-9; D perhaps matches TRBD1 (6 bases). This CDR3 is built from 14 residues. V shed 7 bases and J shed 5 bases, with 17 bases lying between them. Germline CDR1 is SEHNR and CDR2 is FQNEAQ (reference sequence). CDR3 region: CASTPWGQGTEAFF. CDR3 nucleotides: TGTGCCAGCACCCCCTGGGGCCAGGGGACTGAAGCTTTCTTT.

This clonotype has at least ten counts. The chain is built from TRBV2 and TRBJ2-1; D possibly corresponds to TRBD2 (7 bases). Germline assignment: CDR1 SNHLY and CDR2 FYNNEI. Trimming removed 5 bases at V and 10 bases at J, with 18 bases between. The CDR3 extends over 14 amino acids. The CDR3 DNA is TGTGCCAGCAGTCGTGTACAGGGAGCGGGAGAGCAGTTCTTC. This encodes CASSRVQGAGEQFF.

This clonotype was seen a few times. V gene TRBV6-1 combines with J gene TRBJ2-3; possible D gene TRBD2, 5 bases. From germline, CDR1 is MNHNS and CDR2 SASEGT. Trimming removed 5 bases at V and 4 bases at J, with 10 bases between. The CDR3 sequence is 13 residues long. In DNA, the CDR3 is TGTGCCAGCAGTCCGGACTCGCCAGATACGCAGTATTTT. Its translation: CASSPDSPDTQYF.

This clonotype came up a few times. One base away lies a much larger clone, so this may be a sequencing read error. This chain links TRBV7-2 with TRBJ1-1; 9 bases match TRBD1. This CDR3 has 14 residues. The germline V gene encodes CDR1 SGHTA and CDR2 FQGNSA. J gave up 1 base and V 5 bases, and 2 bases lay outside the gene matches. CDR3 sequence reads: CASSADRGNTEAFF. Written as DNA, the CDR3 is TGTGCCAGCAGCGCGGACAGGGGGAACACTGAAGCTTTCTTT.